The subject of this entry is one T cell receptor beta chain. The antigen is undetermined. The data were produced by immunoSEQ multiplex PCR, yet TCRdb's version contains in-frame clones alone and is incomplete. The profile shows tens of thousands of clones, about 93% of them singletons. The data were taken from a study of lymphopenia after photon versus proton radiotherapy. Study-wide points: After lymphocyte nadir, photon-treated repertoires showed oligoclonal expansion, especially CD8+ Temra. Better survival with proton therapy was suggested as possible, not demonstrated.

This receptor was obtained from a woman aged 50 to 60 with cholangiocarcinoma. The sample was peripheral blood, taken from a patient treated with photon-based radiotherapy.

CDR3 region: CASSPPEQNTEAFF. CDR3 nucleotide sequence: TGTGCCAGCTCACCACCAGAACAGAACACTGAAGCTTTCTTT. V is TRBV18 and J is TRBJ1-1, with D unresolved. Germline CDR1 is KGHSH and CDR2 is LQKENI. V shed 0 bases and J shed 1 base, with 6 bases lying between them. The CDR3 extends over 14 amino acids.